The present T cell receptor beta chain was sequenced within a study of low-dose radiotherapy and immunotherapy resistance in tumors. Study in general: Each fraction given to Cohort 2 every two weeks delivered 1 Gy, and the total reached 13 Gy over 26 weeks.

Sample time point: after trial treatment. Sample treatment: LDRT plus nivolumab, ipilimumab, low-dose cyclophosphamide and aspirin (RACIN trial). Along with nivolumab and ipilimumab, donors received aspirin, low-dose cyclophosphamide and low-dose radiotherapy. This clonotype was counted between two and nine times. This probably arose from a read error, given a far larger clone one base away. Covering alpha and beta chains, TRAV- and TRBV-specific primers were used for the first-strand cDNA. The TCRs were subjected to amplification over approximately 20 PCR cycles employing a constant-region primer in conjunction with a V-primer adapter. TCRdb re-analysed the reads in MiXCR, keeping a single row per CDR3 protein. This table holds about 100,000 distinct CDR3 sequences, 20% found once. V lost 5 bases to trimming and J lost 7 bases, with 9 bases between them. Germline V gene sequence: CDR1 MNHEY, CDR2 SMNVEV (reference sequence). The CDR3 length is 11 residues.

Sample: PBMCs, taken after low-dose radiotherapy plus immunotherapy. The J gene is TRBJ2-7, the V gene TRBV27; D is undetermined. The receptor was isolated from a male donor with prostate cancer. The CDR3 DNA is TGTGCCAGCAGTGCCTACAATGAGCAGTACTTC. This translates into CASSAYNEQYF.